One T cell receptor beta chain is described in this entry. What it binds is not known. The length of the CDR3 is 18 residues. With 5 bases clipped from V and 0 bases from J, the junction kept 12 bases outside the gene matches. Germline V gene data show CDR1 as SNHLY and CDR2 as FYNNEI. Assay: immunoSEQ multiplex PCR; the TCRdb copy retains only in-frame clones and omits some. In the table there are about 86,000 clones, roughly 90% of which are singletons. The entry originates in a study of graft-versus-host responses after intestinal transplantation. As for the study in general: Transplants were multivisceral, liver-intestinal, or isolated intestinal. Findings and caveats of the study: Detection of GvH clones occurred in recipient marrow, and some had their first appearance in ileum or blood.

The chain recombines TRBV2 with TRBJ2-1; 8 nucleotides align to TRBD1. The clonotype comes from a human donor who received an intestinal transplant. The sequenced sample was unstimulated CD8+ T cells sorted from spleen or lymph node cells, obtained before intestinal transplant. In nucleotides, the CDR3 is TGTGCCAGCAGTTCCCCTCCTCAGGGGGCAAGCTCCTACAATGAGCAGTTCTTC. It encodes CASSSPPQGASSYNEQFF.